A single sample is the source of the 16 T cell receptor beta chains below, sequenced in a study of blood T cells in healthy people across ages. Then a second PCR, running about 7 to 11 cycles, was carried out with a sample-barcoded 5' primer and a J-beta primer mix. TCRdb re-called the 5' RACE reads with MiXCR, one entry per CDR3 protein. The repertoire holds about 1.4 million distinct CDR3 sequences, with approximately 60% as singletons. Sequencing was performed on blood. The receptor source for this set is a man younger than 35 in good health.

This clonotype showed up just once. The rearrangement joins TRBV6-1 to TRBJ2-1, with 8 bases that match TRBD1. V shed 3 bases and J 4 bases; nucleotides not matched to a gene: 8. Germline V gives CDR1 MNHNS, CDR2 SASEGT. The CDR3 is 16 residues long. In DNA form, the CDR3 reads TGTGCCAGCAGTGATCCCCGACAGGGGATATACAATGAGCAGTTCTTC. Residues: CASSDPRQGIYNEQFF.

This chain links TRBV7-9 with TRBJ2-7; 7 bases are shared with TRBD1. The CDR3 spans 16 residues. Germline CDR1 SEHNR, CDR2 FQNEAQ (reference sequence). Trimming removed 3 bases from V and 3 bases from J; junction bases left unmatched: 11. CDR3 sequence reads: CASSLTDRVGFYEQYF. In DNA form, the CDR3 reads TGTGCCAGCAGCTTGACAGACAGGGTTGGGTTCTACGAGCAGTACTTC. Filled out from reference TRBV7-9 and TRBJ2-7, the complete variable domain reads DTGVSQNPRHKITKRGQNVTFRCDPISEHNRLYWYRQTLGQGPEFLTYFQNEAQLEKSRLLSDRFSAERPKGSFSTLEIQRTEQGDSAMYLCASSLTDRVGFYEQYFGPGTRLTVT.

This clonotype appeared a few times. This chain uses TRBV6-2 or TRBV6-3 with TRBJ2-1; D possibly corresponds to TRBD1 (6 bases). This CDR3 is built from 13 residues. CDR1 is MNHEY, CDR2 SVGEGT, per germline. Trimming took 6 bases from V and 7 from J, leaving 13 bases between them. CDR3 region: CASRGANRNEQFF. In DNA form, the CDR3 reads TGTGCCAGCAGGGGGGCCAATAGGAATGAGCAGTTCTTC.

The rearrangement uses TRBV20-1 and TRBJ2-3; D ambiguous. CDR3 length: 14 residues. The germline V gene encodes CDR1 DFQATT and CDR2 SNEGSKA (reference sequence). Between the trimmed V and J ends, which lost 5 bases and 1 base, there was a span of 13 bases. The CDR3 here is CSAPPLTRTDTQYF. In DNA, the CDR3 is TGCAGTGCTCCCCCACTTACCCGCACAGATACGCAGTATTTT.

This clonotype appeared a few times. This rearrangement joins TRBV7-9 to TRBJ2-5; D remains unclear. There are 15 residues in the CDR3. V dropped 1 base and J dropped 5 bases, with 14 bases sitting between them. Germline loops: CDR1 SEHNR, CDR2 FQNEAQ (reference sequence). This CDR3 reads CASSLDLDPEETQYF. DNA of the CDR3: TGTGCCAGCAGCTTAGACCTAGATCCAGAGGAGACCCAGTACTTC.

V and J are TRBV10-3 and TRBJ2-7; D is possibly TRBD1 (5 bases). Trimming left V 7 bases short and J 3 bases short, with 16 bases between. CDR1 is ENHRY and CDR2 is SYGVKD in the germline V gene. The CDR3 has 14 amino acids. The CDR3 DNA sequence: TGTGCCATCACGCGAAGGGGCAGTCTCTACGAGCAGTACTTC. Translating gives CAITRRGSLYEQYF.

CDR3 sequence reads: CASSPGTRNEQFF. The CDR3 DNA follows: TGTGCCAGCAGTCCGGGGACTAGAAATGAGCAGTTCTTC. The chain couples TRBV12-3 or TRBV12-4 to TRBJ2-1; 8 positions agree with TRBD2. CDR3 length: 13 residues. The junction had 4 bases not matched to a gene; V was cut back by 5 bases and J by 7 bases.

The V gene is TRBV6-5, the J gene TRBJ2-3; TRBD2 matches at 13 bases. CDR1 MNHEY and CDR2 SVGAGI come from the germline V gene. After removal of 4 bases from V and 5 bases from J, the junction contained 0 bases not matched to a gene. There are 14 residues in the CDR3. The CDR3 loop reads CASSWTSGRDTQYF. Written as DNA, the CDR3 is TGTGCCAGCAGTTGGACTAGCGGGAGAGATACGCAGTATTTT.

The CDR3 coding sequence is TGTGCCAGCAGCCAAGAGGGACTAGTCATACCGTACTTC. Protein: CASSQEGLVIPYF. This sequence joins TRBV14 and TRBJ2-7; 8 bases map to TRBD2. Germline trimming cut 0 bases from V and 12 bases from J; bases unmatched to any gene: 7. Per the germline V gene, CDR1 is SGHDN and CDR2 is FVKESK. CDR3 length equals 13 residues. Variable domain in full (rest from reference TRBV14 and TRBJ2-7): EAGVTQFPSHSVIEKGQTVTLRCDPISGHDNLYWYRRVMGKEIKFLLHFVKESKQDESGMPNNRFLAERTGGTYSTLKVQPAELEDSGVYFCASSQEGLVIPYFGPGTRLTVT.

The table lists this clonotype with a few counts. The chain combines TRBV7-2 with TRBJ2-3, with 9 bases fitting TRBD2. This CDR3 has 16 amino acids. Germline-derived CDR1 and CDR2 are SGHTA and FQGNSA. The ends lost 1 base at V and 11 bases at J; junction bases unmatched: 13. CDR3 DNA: TGTGCCAGCAGCTTAGTTGCACTAGCGGGTATCATGGGGCAGTATTTT. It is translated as CASSLVALAGIMGQYF.

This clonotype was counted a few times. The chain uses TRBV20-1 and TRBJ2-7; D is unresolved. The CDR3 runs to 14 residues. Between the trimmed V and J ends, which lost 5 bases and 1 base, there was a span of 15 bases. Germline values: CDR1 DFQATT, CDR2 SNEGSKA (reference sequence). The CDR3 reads CSAPHWTGSYEQYF. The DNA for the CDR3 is TGCAGTGCTCCTCACTGGACCGGATCCTACGAGCAGTACTTC.

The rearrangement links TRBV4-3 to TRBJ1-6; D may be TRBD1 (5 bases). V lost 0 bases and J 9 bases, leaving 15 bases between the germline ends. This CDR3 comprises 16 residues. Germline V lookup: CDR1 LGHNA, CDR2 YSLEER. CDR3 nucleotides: TGCGCCAGCAGCCAAGAAGCATCTTCAGGGCTTTCACCCCTCCACTTT. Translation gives CASSQEASSGLSPLHF.

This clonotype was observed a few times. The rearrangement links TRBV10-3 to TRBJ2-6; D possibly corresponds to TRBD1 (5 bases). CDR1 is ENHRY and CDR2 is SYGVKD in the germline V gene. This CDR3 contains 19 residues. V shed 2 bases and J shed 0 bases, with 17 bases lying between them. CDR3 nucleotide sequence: TGTGCCATCAGTGAGGGATCGACAGTTTCCAGCTCTGGGGCCAACGTCCTGACTTTC. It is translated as CAISEGSTVSSSGANVLTF.

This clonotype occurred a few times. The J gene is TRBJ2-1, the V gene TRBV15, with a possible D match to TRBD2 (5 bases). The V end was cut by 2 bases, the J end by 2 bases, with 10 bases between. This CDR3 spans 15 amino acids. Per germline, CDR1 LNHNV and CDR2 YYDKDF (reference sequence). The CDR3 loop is CATSRRAGTYNEQFF. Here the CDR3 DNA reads TGTGCCACCAGCAGACGGGCCGGGACCTACAATGAGCAGTTCTTC.

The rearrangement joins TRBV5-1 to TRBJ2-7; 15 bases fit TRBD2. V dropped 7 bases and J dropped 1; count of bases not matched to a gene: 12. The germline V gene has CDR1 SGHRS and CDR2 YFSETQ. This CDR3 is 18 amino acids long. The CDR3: CASGPGLAGGHLSYEQYF. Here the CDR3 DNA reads TGCGCCAGCGGACCGGGACTAGCGGGAGGCCACCTTTCCTACGAGCAGTACTTC. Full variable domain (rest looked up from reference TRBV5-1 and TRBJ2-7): KAGVTQTPRYLIKTRGQQVTLSCSPISGHRSVSWYQQTPGQGLQFLFEYFSETQRNKGNFPGRFSGRQFSNSRSEMNVSTLELGDSALYLCASGPGLAGGHLSYEQYFGPGTRLTVT.

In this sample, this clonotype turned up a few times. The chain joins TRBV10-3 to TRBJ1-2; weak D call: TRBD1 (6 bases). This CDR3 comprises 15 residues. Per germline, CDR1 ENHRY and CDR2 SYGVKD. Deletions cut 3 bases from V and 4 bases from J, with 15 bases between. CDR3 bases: TGTGCCATCAGTGACGATGGGGGCGCCTTCTATGGCTACACCTTC. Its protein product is CAISDDGGAFYGYTF.